This is a list of T cell receptor beta chains from one sample in a study of blood T cell repertoires in COVID-19. Produced via immunoSEQ multiplex PCR; TCRdb's table is partial and in-frame only. Of around 130,000 clones listed, around 86% are singletons. The source material was peripheral blood. All receptors come from a man aged 35 to 55 with active or convalescent COVID-19. Each CDR3 is given with its conserved first and last residue. Each record gives: V gene, J gene, D gene, clone size, CDR3 DNA, CDR3 protein. A D gene is named only where the DNA matches it firmly. Where a row states a size, it is once, few, many or the class of an expanded clone; other rows omit it.

TRBV4-3,TRBJ2-1,TRBD1,NA,TGCGCCAGCAGCCAACCCCCAAATTCGCTCGGACAGGAGTACAATGAGCAGTTCTTC,CASSQPPNSLGQEYNEQFF
TRBV2,TRBJ2-5,TRBD1,NA,TGTGCCAGCAGTCTCCAGCGTCCCGGGACAGGCTCCCAAGAGACCCAGTACTTC,CASSLQRPGTGSQETQYF
TRBV6-5,TRBJ2-5,TRBD1,NA,TGTGCCAGCAGTCCACAGGGGGTCGTACGAGAGACCCAGTACTTC,CASSPQGVVRETQYF
TRBV5-4,TRBJ1-6,TRBD1,few,TGTGCCAGCAGCTTTTTTGGCAGGGGGCTTTCACCCCTCCACTTT,CASSFFGRGLSPLHF
TRBV11-3,TRBJ2-1,NA,NA,TGTGCCAGCAGCTTAGATGGGCAGTACAATGAGCAGTTCTTC,CASSLDGQYNEQFF
TRBV3-1/TRBV3-2,TRBJ2-2,TRBD2,NA,TGTGCCAGCAGCCTACGGGGGGGCTACACCGGGGAGCTGTTTTTT,CASSLRGGYTGELFF
TRBV2,TRBJ1-3,NA,NA,TGTGCCAGCAAACCACAGGTTGTTAGAAACACCATATATTTT,CASKPQVVRNTIYF
TRBV18,TRBJ1-6,NA,NA,TGTGCCAGCTCCCCCTCGGGGGGCAGGTACGATTCACCCCTCCACTTT,CASSPSGGRYDSPLHF
TRBV5-1,TRBJ2-3,TRBD2,NA,TGCGCCAGCAGCTTGTTCCCCGGGACTAGCGGGGGTTCAAGCACAGATACGCAGTATTTT,CASSLFPGTSGGSSTDTQYF
TRBV10-1,TRBJ1-1,NA,few,TGCGCCAGCAGTTACCTCCCCGGAGGTACTGAAGCTTTCTTT,CASSYLPGGTEAFF
TRBV27,TRBJ2-5,NA,NA,TGTGCCAGCAGTCCCCTAGGGAGCTTTGGGACCCAGTACTTC,CASSPLGSFGTQYF
TRBV5-1,TRBJ2-1,TRBD2,NA,TGCGCCAGCAGCCCCGGGACTAGCGGGGGAGCCGGCTTCAATGAGCAGTTCTTC,CASSPGTSGGAGFNEQFF
TRBV7-3,TRBJ1-2,TRBD1,NA,TGTGCCAGCAGCTTAGGACAGGGCGGTGGCTACACCTTC,CASSLGQGGGYTF
TRBV19,TRBJ1-6,TRBD1,NA,TGTGCCAGTAGTACTCGAACAGGGGGCGGTGATTCACCCCTCCACTTT,CASSTRTGGGDSPLHF
TRBV9,TRBJ1-5,TRBD1,NA,TGTGCCAGCAGCGTTGGGACAGGGAGTCAGCCCCAGCATTTT,CASSVGTGSQPQHF
TRBV3-1/TRBV3-2,TRBJ2-1,TRBD2,NA,TGTGCCAGCAGCCAAGTTCCTAGCGGGGGGGCATATGAGCAGTTCTTC,CASSQVPSGGAYEQFF
TRBV29-1,TRBJ2-5,NA,NA,TGCAGCGCCTTTCAAGAGACCCAGTACTTC,CSAFQETQYF
TRBV7-2,TRBJ2-5,TRBD1,NA,TGTGCCAGCAGCCGGACAGGGGGAGAGACCCAGTACTTC,CASSRTGGETQYF
TRBV25-1,TRBJ2-5,NA,NA,TGTGCCAGCAGTGAATTTAGGGGGAGAGAAGAGACCCAGTACTTC,CASSEFRGREETQYF
TRBV19,TRBJ1-6,NA,few,TGTGCCAGTAGTACCCAAAGCGGAGGGTCCTATAATTCACCCCTCCACTTT,CASSTQSGGSYNSPLHF